These 8 T cell receptor beta chains share one sample of origin, sequenced in a study of blood T cell repertoires in COVID-19. The data were produced by immunoSEQ multiplex PCR, yet TCRdb's version contains in-frame clones alone and is incomplete. The sample has 250,000 to 350,000 clones, about 90% seen once; the top ten hold around 5.8%. The sequenced material came from peripheral blood. The receptors here all came from a woman aged 50 to 65 with COVID-19, enrolled during active disease.

The rearrangement joins TRBV9 to TRBJ2-7; TRBD1 matches at 7 bases. Looked up from germline, CDR1 is SGDLS and CDR2 is YYNGEE. This CDR3 spans 14 amino acids. Trimming took 0 bases from V and 6 from J; bases not matched to a gene: 6. CDR3 region: CASSVGEGAAEQYF. Here the CDR3 DNA reads TGTGCCAGCAGCGTAGGAGAGGGGGCGGCCGAGCAGTACTTC.

Here the CDR3 DNA reads TGTGCCAGCAGTTACTCTAGACTAGCGGCTGATGAGCAGTTCTTC. Amino acids: CASSYSRLAADEQFF. The chain links TRBV6-2 or TRBV6-3 to TRBJ2-1; TRBD2 matches at 9 bases. CDR1 is MNHEY and CDR2 is SVGEGT in the germline V gene. J was trimmed by 8 bases and V by 0 bases; bases with no gene match: 5. This CDR3 comprises 15 residues.

This clone appeared once. This chain uses TRBV11-3 with TRBJ2-7; TRBD1 is a possible D gene (5 bases). Germline V gives CDR1 SGHNT, CDR2 YENEEA. This CDR3 region has 15 residues. Between the trimmed V and J ends, which lost 6 bases and 5 bases, there was a span of 20 bases. The CDR3 loop is CASSVGASTPHEQYF. Written as DNA, the CDR3 is TGTGCCAGCAGTGTAGGGGCTAGTACTCCCCACGAGCAGTACTTC.

This chain links TRBV21-1 with TRBJ1-5. TRBV21-1 is a pseudogene locus. The CDR3 sequence is 17 residues long. As DNA, the CDR3 is TGTGCCAGCAGCACATTGTCACCCGACTATAGCAATCAGCCCCAGCATTTT. It translates to CASSTLSPDYSNQPQHF.

V usage is TRBV5-1 and J usage is TRBJ2-7, with a tentative D call TRBD2 (5 bases). CDR1 and CDR2 (germline): SGHRS, YFSETQ. This CDR3 comprises 14 residues. The ends were cut back, 0 bases at V and 1 base at J, with 8 bases in the middle. The CDR3 nucleotides read TGCGCCAGCAGCTTGGGAAGGGAGTCCTACGAGCAGTACTTC. It specifies CASSLGRESYEQYF.

J is TRBJ2-3 and V is TRBV19; D perhaps matches TRBD1 (6 bases). CDR3 length: 17 residues. Trimming cost V 5 bases and J 1 base, with 19 bases left between them. Germline lookup yields CDR1 LNHDA and CDR2 SQIVND (reference sequence). The CDR3 DNA reads as TGTGCCAGTAGTCCCGACCGCAGGGGATCGGGCACAGATACGCAGTATTTT. Translating gives CASSPDRRGSGTDTQYF.

This chain joins TRBV4-1 and TRBJ2-1, with 7 positions matching TRBD2. The CDR3 length is 18 residues. The ends lost 4 bases at V and 0 bases at J; junction bases unmatched: 12. Germline V gene lookup returns CDR1 MGHRA and CDR2 YSYEKL. CDR3 bases: TGCGCCAGCAGCCGGACCCAGCGGGACTCCCGCTCCTACAATGAGCAGTTCTTC. Translating gives CASSRTQRDSRSYNEQFF.

This rearrangement joins TRBV5-4 to TRBJ2-5; D may be TRBD2 (6 bases). There are 14 residues in the CDR3. CDR1 is SGHNT, CDR2 YYREEE, per germline (reference sequence). V lost 4 bases, J lost 5 bases, and 15 bases lay in between. The CDR3 DNA is TGTGCCAGCAGCGGAGGAGGGCCTCGGGAGACCCAGTACTTC. Translating gives CASSGGGPRETQYF.